Listed below are T cell receptor beta chains from one sample, sequenced in a study of cytomegalovirus exposure and HLA in healthy donors. Some clones are missing from TCRdb's copy, which holds only in-frame ones; the method was immunoSEQ multiplex PCR. The sample lists about 56,000 clones; 93% were seen once. The sequencing input was PBMCs. Receptors were obtained from a woman aged 18 to 35 in good health and CMV-seropositive. CDR3s include the opening cysteine and the closing phenylalanine or tryptophan. D genes are given only for firm matches. A row's size may be missing; if present it is once, few, many or a size class.

V gene: TRBV6-1
D gene: NA
clone size: NA
J gene: TRBJ2-7
CDR3 protein: CASSYKHEQYF
CDR3 DNA: TGTGCCAGCAGTTATAAGCACGAGCAGTACTTC

V gene: TRBV4-1
D gene: TRBD1
clone size: NA
J gene: TRBJ1-2
CDR3 protein: CASSQGDRRRDGYTF
CDR3 DNA: TGCGCCAGCAGCCAAGGGGACAGGCGGCGGGATGGCTACACCTTC

V gene: TRBV5-4
D gene: TRBD2
clone size: few
J gene: TRBJ2-3
CDR3 protein: CASSTTSGGPSTDTQYF
CDR3 DNA: TGTGCCAGCAGCACGACTAGCGGGGGCCCCAGCACAGATACGCAGTATTTT

V gene: TRBV27
D gene: TRBD1
clone size: NA
J gene: TRBJ2-6
CDR3 protein: CASSPQGQGIVGANVLTF
CDR3 DNA: TGTGCCAGCAGTCCACAGGGACAGGGAATAGTTGGGGCCAACGTCCTGACTTTC

V gene: TRBV27
D gene: NA
clone size: NA
J gene: TRBJ1-1
CDR3 protein: CASSTRRSAMNTEAFF
CDR3 DNA: TGTGCCAGCAGTACCCGGCGGAGCGCCATGAACACTGAAGCTTTCTTT

V gene: TRBV7-9
D gene: NA
clone size: NA
J gene: TRBJ2-5
CDR3 protein: CASRLTVGETQYF
CDR3 DNA: TGTGCCAGCAGGTTAACAGTGGGAGAGACCCAGTACTTC

V gene: TRBV7-2
D gene: NA
clone size: NA
J gene: TRBJ2-3
CDR3 protein: CASSLAISRGSTDTQYF
CDR3 DNA: TGTGCCAGCAGCTTAGCGATTAGCCGGGGTAGCACAGATACGCAGTATTTT

V gene: TRBV27
D gene: TRBD1
clone size: NA
J gene: TRBJ1-1
CDR3 protein: CASKGQGATEAFF
CDR3 DNA: TGTGCCAGCAAGGGACAGGGGGCAACTGAAGCTTTCTTT

V gene: TRBV19
D gene: NA
clone size: NA
J gene: TRBJ1-3
CDR3 protein: CASTPAGGSRGNTIYF
CDR3 DNA: TGTGCCAGTACCCCCGCCGGTGGGAGTCGTGGAAACACCATATATTTT

V gene: TRBV4-1
D gene: NA
clone size: NA
J gene: TRBJ1-3
CDR3 protein: CASSQGALGTIYF
CDR3 DNA: TGCGCCAGCAGCCAGGGGGCTCTAGGAACCATATATTTT

V gene: TRBV27
D gene: NA
clone size: NA
J gene: TRBJ1-2
CDR3 protein: CASSFAFRGGEGYTF
CDR3 DNA: TGTGCCAGCAGTTTCGCGTTCCGCGGGGGGGAAGGCTACACCTTC

V gene: TRBV28
D gene: TRBD1
clone size: NA
J gene: TRBJ2-7
CDR3 protein: CASTSYGTGLIYEQYF
CDR3 DNA: TGTGCCAGCACCTCGTACGGGACAGGGCTCATCTACGAGCAGTACTTC

V gene: TRBV29-1
D gene: NA
clone size: NA
J gene: TRBJ1-1
CDR3 protein: CSVSERNTEAFF
CDR3 DNA: TGCAGCGTCAGCGAACGGAACACTGAAGCTTTCTTT

V gene: TRBV7-9
D gene: TRBD1
clone size: NA
J gene: TRBJ1-1
CDR3 protein: CASSSDRVNTEAFF
CDR3 DNA: TGTGCCAGCAGCTCCGACAGGGTGAACACTGAAGCTTTCTTT

V gene: TRBV5-4
D gene: TRBD2
clone size: NA
J gene: TRBJ2-5
CDR3 protein: CASSSNRGGRQETQYF
CDR3 DNA: TGTGCCAGCAGCTCAAACCGGGGGGGGCGCCAAGAGACCCAGTACTTC

V gene: TRBV7-6
D gene: NA
clone size: NA
J gene: TRBJ2-1
CDR3 protein: CASSRQVESLSDEQFF
CDR3 DNA: TGTGCCAGCAGCCGACAGGTAGAGTCCCTATCGGATGAGCAGTTCTTC

V gene: TRBV19
D gene: TRBD1
clone size: NA
J gene: TRBJ1-2
CDR3 protein: CASSIDPARGPGYYGYTF
CDR3 DNA: TGTGCCAGTAGTATAGATCCGGCCAGGGGGCCTGGATACTATGGCTACACCTTC

V gene: TRBV10-1
D gene: NA
clone size: NA
J gene: TRBJ1-5
CDR3 protein: CASRRHSNQPQHF
CDR3 DNA: TGCGCCAGCCGGCGGCATAGCAATCAGCCCCAGCATTTT

V gene: TRBV15
D gene: TRBD1
clone size: NA
J gene: TRBJ1-5
CDR3 protein: CATSRKGQGDQPQHF
CDR3 DNA: TGTGCCACCAGCAGAAAGGGACAGGGAGATCAGCCCCAGCATTTT

V gene: TRBV6-5
D gene: TRBD1
clone size: NA
J gene: TRBJ1-2
CDR3 protein: CASSYSPGQGGGGYTF
CDR3 DNA: TGTGCCAGCAGTTACTCGCCGGGACAGGGGGGGGGTGGCTACACCTTC

V gene: TRBV5-6
D gene: NA
clone size: once
J gene: TRBJ2-7
CDR3 protein: CASSRPPGVSGNEQYF
CDR3 DNA: TGTGCCAGCAGCCGACCACCAGGGGTTTCCGGGAACGAGCAGTACTTC

V gene: TRBV4-1
D gene: TRBD2
clone size: NA
J gene: TRBJ2-1
CDR3 protein: CASSQLGLAGHNEQFF
CDR3 DNA: TGCGCCAGCAGCCAGCTGGGACTAGCGGGGCACAATGAGCAGTTCTTC

V gene: TRBV4-1
D gene: TRBD2
clone size: NA
J gene: TRBJ2-1
CDR3 protein: CASSQKTPPSGWDEQFF
CDR3 DNA: TGCGCCAGCAGCCAAAAGACTCCCCCTAGCGGGTGGGATGAGCAGTTCTTC

V gene: TRBV4-1
D gene: TRBD1
clone size: NA
J gene: TRBJ2-3
CDR3 protein: CASSQVLTGTGSTDTQYF
CDR3 DNA: TGCGCCAGCAGCCAAGTTCTGACCGGGACAGGGAGCACAGATACGCAGTATTTT

V gene: TRBV6-5
D gene: TRBD1
clone size: NA
J gene: TRBJ1-2
CDR3 protein: CASSYGEPGQGYGYTF
CDR3 DNA: TGTGCCAGCAGTTACGGAGAACCGGGACAGGGCTATGGCTACACCTTC

V gene: TRBV7-2
D gene: NA
clone size: NA
J gene: TRBJ2-5
CDR3 protein: CASSLDPRETQYF
CDR3 DNA: TGTGCCAGCAGCTTAGATCCCAGGGAGACCCAGTACTTC

V gene: TRBV6-5
D gene: NA
clone size: NA
J gene: TRBJ2-7
CDR3 protein: CASRSVSSYEQYF
CDR3 DNA: TGTGCCAGCCGCTCTGTTAGCTCCTACGAGCAGTACTTC

V gene: TRBV4-3
D gene: NA
clone size: NA
J gene: TRBJ1-5
CDR3 protein: CASSLGWFGGLGNQPQHF
CDR3 DNA: TGCGCCAGCAGCCTCGGCTGGTTTGGGGGCTTGGGGAATCAGCCCCAGCATTTT

V gene: TRBV7-9
D gene: TRBD1
clone size: NA
J gene: TRBJ2-1
CDR3 protein: CASSLVSGQGTDEQFF
CDR3 DNA: TGTGCCAGCAGCTTAGTATCCGGACAGGGTACCGATGAGCAGTTCTTC

V gene: TRBV5-1
D gene: TRBD1
clone size: NA
J gene: TRBJ2-3
CDR3 protein: CASSLVGDRGGDTQYF
CDR3 DNA: TGCGCCAGCAGCTTGGTCGGGGACAGGGGAGGAGATACGCAGTATTTT

V gene: TRBV14
D gene: TRBD1
clone size: once
J gene: TRBJ2-3
CDR3 protein: CASSHWDRGTDTQYF
CDR3 DNA: TGTGCCAGCAGCCATTGGGACAGGGGCACAGATACGCAGTATTTT

V gene: TRBV6-5
D gene: TRBD1
clone size: NA
J gene: TRBJ1-5
CDR3 protein: CASSSGGGQENQPQHF
CDR3 DNA: TGTGCCAGCAGTTCAGGGGGGGGACAGGAGAATCAGCCCCAGCATTTT

V gene: TRBV10-3
D gene: TRBD1
clone size: NA
J gene: TRBJ1-1
CDR3 protein: CAITPGQGRTEAFF
CDR3 DNA: TGTGCCATCACTCCGGGACAGGGGCGAACTGAAGCTTTCTTT

V gene: TRBV7-2
D gene: NA
clone size: once
J gene: TRBJ2-7
CDR3 protein: CASSFEGLYEQYF
CDR3 DNA: TGTGCCAGCAGCTTTGAGGGACTCTACGAGCAGTACTTC

V gene: TRBV5-1
D gene: TRBD1
clone size: NA
J gene: TRBJ1-1
CDR3 protein: CASRSAGQGSEAFF
CDR3 DNA: TGCGCCAGCAGGAGTGCTGGACAGGGCTCTGAAGCTTTCTTT

V gene: TRBV5-4
D gene: TRBD2
clone size: NA
J gene: TRBJ2-7
CDR3 protein: CASSSGSGGAQRRSYEQYF
CDR3 DNA: TGTGCCAGCAGCTCGGGGAGCGGGGGGGCCCAACGGCGGTCCTACGAGCAGTACTTC

V gene: TRBV7-9
D gene: NA
clone size: NA
J gene: TRBJ2-7
CDR3 protein: CASSLEGRAYEQYF
CDR3 DNA: TGTGCCAGCAGCTTAGAGGGCAGGGCCTACGAGCAGTACTTC

V gene: TRBV5-1
D gene: TRBD2
clone size: NA
J gene: TRBJ2-5
CDR3 protein: CASSPSGARETQYF
CDR3 DNA: TGCGCCAGCAGCCCTAGCGGGGCAAGAGAGACCCAGTACTTC

V gene: TRBV4-2
D gene: NA
clone size: NA
J gene: TRBJ1-1
CDR3 protein: CASSFSEDPNTEAFF
CDR3 DNA: TGTGCCAGCAGCTTTAGCGAGGACCCGAACACTGAAGCTTTCTTT

V gene: TRBV9
D gene: NA
clone size: NA
J gene: TRBJ1-1
CDR3 protein: CASSAGGRNTEAFF
CDR3 DNA: TGTGCCAGCAGCGCGGGGGGGAGGAACACTGAAGCTTTCTTT

V gene: TRBV2
D gene: TRBD1
clone size: once
J gene: TRBJ2-1
CDR3 protein: CASSEEGRGPYNEQFF
CDR3 DNA: TGTGCCAGCAGTGAAGAAGGCAGGGGGCCGTACAATGAGCAGTTCTTC

V gene: TRBV11-2
D gene: NA
clone size: NA
J gene: TRBJ2-7
CDR3 protein: CASSLSGGLYEQYF
CDR3 DNA: TGTGCCAGCAGCCTATCCGGGGGTCTCTACGAGCAGTACTTC

V gene: TRBV4-3
D gene: TRBD2
clone size: NA
J gene: TRBJ2-1
CDR3 protein: CASSQERRVAGSSGNEQFF
CDR3 DNA: TGCGCCAGCAGCCAAGAGAGGCGGGTAGCGGGGTCTTCAGGGAATGAGCAGTTCTTC

V gene: TRBV19
D gene: TRBD1
clone size: NA
J gene: TRBJ2-6
CDR3 protein: CASSITSGTGGYSGANVLTF
CDR3 DNA: TGTGCCAGTAGTATTACTTCCGGGACAGGGGGATACTCTGGGGCCAACGTCCTGACTTTC

V gene: TRBV7-6
D gene: TRBD1
clone size: NA
J gene: TRBJ1-1
CDR3 protein: CASSFKQGVSNTEAFF
CDR3 DNA: TGTGCCAGCAGCTTTAAGCAGGGGGTATCGAACACTGAAGCTTTCTTT

V gene: TRBV10-3
D gene: TRBD1
clone size: once
J gene: TRBJ2-7
CDR3 protein: CAISGAGGGYEQYF
CDR3 DNA: TGTGCCATCAGTGGGGCAGGGGGCGGCTACGAGCAGTACTTC

V gene: TRBV6-5
D gene: NA
clone size: NA
J gene: TRBJ2-2
CDR3 protein: CASSTLEVGELFF
CDR3 DNA: TGTGCCAGCAGTACCCTGGAGGTCGGGGAGCTGTTTTTT

V gene: TRBV6-1
D gene: TRBD1
clone size: NA
J gene: TRBJ2-7
CDR3 protein: CASTDRDRGHEQYF
CDR3 DNA: TGTGCCAGCACAGACCGGGACAGGGGGCACGAGCAGTACTTC

V gene: TRBV19
D gene: NA
clone size: NA
J gene: TRBJ2-1
CDR3 protein: CASSISLLNEQFF
CDR3 DNA: TGTGCCAGTAGTATCAGTCTCCTCAATGAGCAGTTCTTC

V gene: TRBV11-2
D gene: TRBD1
clone size: NA
J gene: TRBJ2-5
CDR3 protein: CASSGPGQGARETQYF
CDR3 DNA: TGTGCCAGCAGCGGTCCGGGACAGGGGGCCAGAGAGACCCAGTACTTC

V gene: TRBV7-9
D gene: NA
clone size: NA
J gene: TRBJ1-1
CDR3 protein: CASSLVSGNTEAFF
CDR3 DNA: TGTGCCAGCAGCTTAGTTTCCGGGAACACTGAAGCTTTCTTT

V gene: TRBV7-2
D gene: NA
clone size: NA
J gene: TRBJ2-7
CDR3 protein: CASSHGAYEQYF
CDR3 DNA: TGTGCCAGCAGCCACGGGGCCTACGAGCAGTACTTC

V gene: TRBV7-9
D gene: NA
clone size: NA
J gene: TRBJ2-7
CDR3 protein: CASSLTGYEQYF
CDR3 DNA: TGTGCCAGCAGCCTGACAGGCTACGAGCAGTACTTC